These T cell receptor beta chains were read from a single sample in a study of shared clonotypes between healthy human individuals. Produced via immunoSEQ multiplex PCR; TCRdb's table is partial and in-frame only. The sample consists of 2.3 million or so clones, approximately 95% of them appearing once. Sample: naive CD4+ T cells from PBMCs. Source of these receptors: a man between 18 and 35 years old in good health. Some clones in this sample may be carry-over from other donors' samples. Each CDR3 is given with its conserved first and last residue. Fields, in order: clone size, D gene, V gene, J gene, CDR3 protein, CDR3 DNA. D genes are given only for firm matches. Clone size is shown for a subset of rows, as once, few, many or a class of expanded clone.

abundance: -; d_gene: TRBD2; v_gene: TRBV7-3; j_gene: TRBJ2-1; CDR3aa: CASSLAGLAGGNEQFF; CDR3nt: TGTGCCAGCAGCTTAGCCGGACTAGCGGGGGGAAATGAGCAGTTCTTC
abundance: -; d_gene: -; v_gene: TRBV16; j_gene: TRBJ2-1; CDR3aa: CASSPRGTGATTPHEQFF; CDR3nt: TGTGCCAGCAGCCCAAGGGGGACGGGGGCTACCACCCCCCATGAGCAGTTCTTC
abundance: -; d_gene: -; v_gene: TRBV5-4; j_gene: TRBJ2-1; CDR3aa: CASRGDSHSYNEQFF; CDR3nt: TGTGCCAGCAGAGGGGACTCACATTCCTACAATGAGCAGTTCTTC
abundance: -; d_gene: TRBD1; v_gene: TRBV5-7; j_gene: TRBJ1-4; CDR3aa: CASRIRPGTGHEKLFF; CDR3nt: TGTGCCAGCAGGATACGCCCCGGGACAGGTCATGAAAAACTGTTTTTT
abundance: -; d_gene: -; v_gene: TRBV5-1; j_gene: TRBJ2-5; CDR3aa: CASSLGLTVQETQYF; CDR3nt: TGCGCCAGCAGCTTGGGGCTGACAGTACAAGAGACCCAGTACTTC
abundance: -; d_gene: TRBD2; v_gene: TRBV5-1; j_gene: TRBJ2-3; CDR3aa: CASSTLAGTTDTQYF; CDR3nt: TGCGCCAGCAGCACCCTAGCGGGCACCACAGATACGCAGTATTTT
abundance: few; d_gene: -; v_gene: TRBV2; j_gene: TRBJ1-1; CDR3aa: CASSINGIMNTEAFF; CDR3nt: TGTGCCAGCAGCATCAATGGGATTATGAACACTGAAGCTTTCTTT
abundance: -; d_gene: TRBD1; v_gene: TRBV19; j_gene: TRBJ2-7; CDR3aa: CASSSGTGRDSYEQYF; CDR3nt: TGTGCCAGTAGTTCGGGGACAGGGAGAGACTCCTACGAGCAGTACTTC
abundance: -; d_gene: -; v_gene: TRBV5-4; j_gene: TRBJ2-7; CDR3aa: CASSLKWDAQVAYEQYF; CDR3nt: TGTGCCAGCAGCTTGAAGTGGGACGCCCAGGTTGCCTACGAGCAGTACTTC
abundance: -; d_gene: -; v_gene: TRBV28; j_gene: TRBJ1-1; CDR3aa: CASSLEFPTEAFF; CDR3nt: TGTGCCAGCAGTTTAGAGTTCCCCACTGAAGCTTTCTTT
abundance: -; d_gene: TRBD1; v_gene: TRBV9; j_gene: TRBJ2-2; CDR3aa: CASSARTGNPGELFF; CDR3nt: TGTGCCAGCAGCGCCCGGACAGGGAATCCCGGGGAGCTGTTTTTT
abundance: -; d_gene: -; v_gene: TRBV5-4; j_gene: TRBJ2-3; CDR3aa: CASSFEFLTLTGTDTQYF; CDR3nt: TGTGCCAGCAGCTTTGAGTTTCTTACTCTAACGGGAACAGATACGCAGTATTTT
abundance: -; d_gene: TRBD1; v_gene: TRBV5-1; j_gene: TRBJ2-5; CDR3aa: CASSLVGQGGETQYF; CDR3nt: TGCGCCAGCAGCTTGGTGGGACAGGGAGGGGAGACCCAGTACTTC
abundance: -; d_gene: -; v_gene: TRBV14; j_gene: TRBJ1-6; CDR3aa: CASSQQHNSPLHF; CDR3nt: TGTGCCAGCAGCCAACAGCATAATTCACCCCTCCACTTT
abundance: -; d_gene: -; v_gene: TRBV5-4; j_gene: TRBJ1-3; CDR3aa: CASSPRPAGNTIYF; CDR3nt: TGTGCCAGCAGTCCCAGGCCGGCTGGAAACACCATATATTTT
abundance: -; d_gene: TRBD2; v_gene: TRBV27; j_gene: TRBJ2-2; CDR3aa: CASRGSGSAGELFF; CDR3nt: TGTGCCAGCAGGGGTAGCGGGAGTGCCGGGGAGCTGTTTTTT
abundance: -; d_gene: -; v_gene: TRBV15; j_gene: TRBJ1-4; CDR3aa: CATSVRGQNLEKLFF; CDR3nt: TGTGCCACCAGCGTCCGGGGGCAAAATTTGGAAAAACTGTTTTTT
abundance: -; d_gene: TRBD2; v_gene: TRBV4-2; j_gene: TRBJ2-1; CDR3aa: CASSHLPGLESYNEQFF; CDR3nt: TGTGCCAGCAGCCACTTACCGGGACTAGAGTCCTACAATGAGCAGTTCTTC
abundance: -; d_gene: TRBD1; v_gene: TRBV4-2; j_gene: TRBJ1-2; CDR3aa: CASSQDSAGGARYGYTF; CDR3nt: TGTGCCAGCAGCCAAGATTCGGCAGGGGGCGCGCGATATGGCTACACCTTC
abundance: -; d_gene: -; v_gene: TRBV7-2; j_gene: TRBJ2-7; CDR3aa: CASSSYYYEQYF; CDR3nt: TGTGCCAGCAGCTCATATTACTACGAGCAGTACTTC
abundance: -; d_gene: TRBD1; v_gene: TRBV30; j_gene: TRBJ1-5; CDR3aa: CALQSGTGVDQPQHF; CDR3nt: TGTGCCTTACAATCCGGGACAGGAGTGGATCAGCCCCAGCATTTT
abundance: -; d_gene: -; v_gene: TRBV27; j_gene: TRBJ1-4; CDR3aa: CASSLQQGQKLFF; CDR3nt: TGTGCCAGCAGCCTACAACAGGGCCAAAAACTGTTTTTT
abundance: -; d_gene: TRBD1; v_gene: TRBV10-3; j_gene: TRBJ2-7; CDR3aa: CAIGAGQGIYEQYF; CDR3nt: TGTGCCATCGGAGCGGGACAGGGGATCTACGAGCAGTACTTC
abundance: -; d_gene: -; v_gene: TRBV5-4; j_gene: TRBJ2-7; CDR3aa: CASSLRGLSYEQYF; CDR3nt: TGTGCCAGCAGCTTGCGCGGTCTCTCCTACGAGCAGTACTTC
abundance: -; d_gene: -; v_gene: TRBV6-5; j_gene: TRBJ2-5; CDR3aa: CASRSLGSGETQYF; CDR3nt: TGTGCCAGCAGATCCCTCGGGTCCGGGGAGACCCAGTACTTC
abundance: -; d_gene: TRBD2; v_gene: TRBV7-8; j_gene: TRBJ2-7; CDR3aa: CASSLVLAETSTYEQYF; CDR3nt: TGTGCCAGCAGCTTAGTACTAGCGGAGACATCAACCTACGAGCAGTACTTC
abundance: -; d_gene: -; v_gene: TRBV5-1; j_gene: TRBJ2-5; CDR3aa: CASSLSGIEETQYF; CDR3nt: TGCGCCAGCAGCTTGAGTGGGATAGAAGAGACCCAGTACTTC
abundance: -; d_gene: -; v_gene: TRBV27; j_gene: TRBJ2-7; CDR3aa: CASRLAGASTYEQYF; CDR3nt: TGTGCCAGCAGACTAGCAGGGGCGAGTACCTACGAGCAGTACTTC
abundance: once; d_gene: -; v_gene: TRBV27; j_gene: TRBJ1-2; CDR3aa: CASSPGGWAYGYTF; CDR3nt: TGTGCCAGCAGTCCCGGGGGGTGGGCCTATGGCTACACCTTC
abundance: -; d_gene: TRBD1; v_gene: TRBV5-8; j_gene: TRBJ1-3; CDR3aa: CASSPQGANSGNTIYF; CDR3nt: TGTGCCAGCAGCCCTCAGGGGGCTAACTCTGGAAACACCATATATTTT
abundance: -; d_gene: TRBD2; v_gene: TRBV15; j_gene: TRBJ2-3; CDR3aa: CATQTGGLTDTQYF; CDR3nt: TGTGCCACCCAAACCGGGGGGTTGACAGATACGCAGTATTTT
abundance: -; d_gene: -; v_gene: TRBV5-1; j_gene: TRBJ1-5; CDR3aa: CASSLEGANQPQHF; CDR3nt: TGCGCCAGCAGCTTGGAAGGGGCGAATCAGCCCCAGCATTTT
abundance: -; d_gene: TRBD1; v_gene: TRBV18; j_gene: TRBJ2-5; CDR3aa: CASSPLGQGETQYF; CDR3nt: TGTGCCAGCTCACCACTGGGACAGGGTGAGACCCAGTACTTC
abundance: -; d_gene: TRBD1; v_gene: TRBV7-3; j_gene: TRBJ1-2; CDR3aa: CASSPQGFRGISGYTF; CDR3nt: TGTGCCAGCAGCCCCCAAGGTTTCAGGGGGATTAGCGGCTACACCTTC
abundance: -; d_gene: TRBD2; v_gene: TRBV19; j_gene: TRBJ2-2; CDR3aa: CASTTLAGPIGELFF; CDR3nt: TGTGCCAGTACGACACTAGCGGGACCAATCGGGGAGCTGTTTTTT
abundance: -; d_gene: -; v_gene: TRBV5-1; j_gene: TRBJ2-5; CDR3aa: CASSLVAVRGQETQYF; CDR3nt: TGCGCCAGCAGCTTGGTAGCAGTTCGAGGGCAAGAGACCCAGTACTTC